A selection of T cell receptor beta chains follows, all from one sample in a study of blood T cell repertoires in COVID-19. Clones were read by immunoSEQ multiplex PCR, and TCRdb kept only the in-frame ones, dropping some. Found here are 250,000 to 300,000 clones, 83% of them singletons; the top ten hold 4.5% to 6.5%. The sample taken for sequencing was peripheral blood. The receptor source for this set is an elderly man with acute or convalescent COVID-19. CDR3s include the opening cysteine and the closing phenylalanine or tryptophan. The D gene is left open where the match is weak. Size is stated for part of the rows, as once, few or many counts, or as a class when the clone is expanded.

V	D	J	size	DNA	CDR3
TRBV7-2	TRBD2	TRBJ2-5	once	TGTGCCAGCAGCTTAGGAGCTTGGGCTAGCGGCCAAGAGACCCAGTACTTC	CASSLGAWASGQETQYF
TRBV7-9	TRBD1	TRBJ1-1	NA	TGTGCCAGCAGCTCCGGGACAGGGAATCGGAACACTGAAGCTTTCTTT	CASSSGTGNRNTEAFF
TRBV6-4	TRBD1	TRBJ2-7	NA	TGTGCCAGCAGTGACCACCGGGACAGGCGAACTGAGGTCTACGAGCAGTACTTC	CASSDHRDRRTEVYEQYF
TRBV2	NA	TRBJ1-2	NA	TGTGCCAGCAGTTCCACAGGTGTTGTCTATGGCTACACCTTC	CASSSTGVVYGYTF
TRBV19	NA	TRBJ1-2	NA	TGTGCCAGTAGTATAGTGGGGCAGGGGTTGTATGGCTACACCTTC	CASSIVGQGLYGYTF
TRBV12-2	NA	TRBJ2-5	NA	TGTGCAAGTCGCTTAGCGTACGACAGGTCGGAGACCCAGTACTTC	CASRLAYDRSETQYF
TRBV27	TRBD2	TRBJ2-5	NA	TGTGCCAGCAGCCCCGAGCTAGCGGGGGATCTAGAGACCCAGTACTTC	CASSPELAGDLETQYF
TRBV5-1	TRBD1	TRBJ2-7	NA	TGCGCCAGCAGCTCCCGGGGGGACAGGGCCTACGAGCAGTACTTC	CASSSRGDRAYEQYF
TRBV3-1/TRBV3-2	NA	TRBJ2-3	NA	TGTGCCAGCAGCCAGGGCGTCGGTAGCACAGATACGCAGTATTTT	CASSQGVGSTDTQYF
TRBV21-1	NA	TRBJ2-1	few	TGTGCCAGCAGCAACGGACGGGAGGGAGACCATGAGCAGTTCTTC	CASSNGREGDHEQFF
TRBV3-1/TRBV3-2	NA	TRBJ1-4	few	TGTGCCAGCAGCCCAGGGCCCCTATGGGAAAAACTGTTTTTT	CASSPGPLWEKLFF
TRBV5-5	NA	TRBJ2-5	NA	TGTGCCAGCAGCTTGTCCCCCCTAGTTGAAGAGACCCAGTACTTC	CASSLSPLVEETQYF
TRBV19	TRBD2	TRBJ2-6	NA	TGTGCCAGTTGGGAGGGAACGGGGCCCAACGTCCTGACTTTC	CASWEGTGPNVLTF
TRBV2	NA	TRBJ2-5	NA	TGTGCCAGCACCTTACAGGGAATCAAAGAGACCCAGTACTTC	CASTLQGIKETQYF
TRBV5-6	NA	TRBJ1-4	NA	TGTGCCAGCAGCTTACAGGGTCGGAAACTGTTTTTT	CASSLQGRKLFF
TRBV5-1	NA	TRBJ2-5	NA	TGCGCCAGCAGCCCGACGGGGGGCGCCGGGGAAGAGACCCAGTACTTC	CASSPTGGAGEETQYF
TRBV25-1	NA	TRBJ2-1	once	TGTGCCAGCAGTGAATTGGACAGTTACAATGAGCAGTTCTTC	CASSELDSYNEQFF
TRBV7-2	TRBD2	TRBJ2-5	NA	TGTGCCAGCAGCCCACCCGGGAGGGGGACGCGGACCCAGTACTTC	CASSPPGRGTRTQYF
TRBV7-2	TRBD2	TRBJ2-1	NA	TGTGCCAGCAGCTTTCTAGCGGGGGACTACAATGAGCAGTTCTTC	CASSFLAGDYNEQFF
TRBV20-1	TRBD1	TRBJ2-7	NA	TGCAGTGCTAGTCTTACCGCCTTTGCAGGGGGCGCCTACGAGCAGTACTTC	CSASLTAFAGGAYEQYF
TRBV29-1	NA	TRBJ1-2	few	TGCAGCGTAGTCCCGTCGACAGGCCTTTTTAGCTATGGCTACACCTTC	CSVVPSTGLFSYGYTF
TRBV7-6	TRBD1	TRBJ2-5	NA	TGTGCCAGCAGCTTAGCCCGGACAGGGCGAGAGACCCAGTACTTC	CASSLARTGRETQYF
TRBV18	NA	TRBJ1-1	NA	TGTGCCAGCTCCCCTTCGTTAATGAACACTGAAGCTTTCTTT	CASSPSLMNTEAFF
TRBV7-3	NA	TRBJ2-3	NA	TGTGCCAGCAGCTTAATTCGCCGGGATACGCAGTATTTT	CASSLIRRDTQYF
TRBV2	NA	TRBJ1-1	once	TGTGCCAGCAGCGTCCCCGCGACTAGATCTGAAGCTTTCTTT	CASSVPATRSEAFF
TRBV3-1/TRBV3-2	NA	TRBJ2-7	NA	TGTGCCAGCAGCCCCCTCCGGTCGGGGGAGCAGTACTTC	CASSPLRSGEQYF
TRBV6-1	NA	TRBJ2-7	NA	TGTGCCAGCAGTGAAGCCCCAGGTTTTTCCTACGAGCAGTACTTC	CASSEAPGFSYEQYF
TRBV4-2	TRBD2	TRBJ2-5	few	TGTGCCAGCAGCCAAGTATCCGAATGGGCTAGCGGGGGCAACCAAGAGACCCAGTACTTC	CASSQVSEWASGGNQETQYF
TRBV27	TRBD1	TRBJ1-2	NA	TGTGCCAGCAGTTCCGGGACAGGGGGATCTAACTATGGCTACACCTTC	CASSSGTGGSNYGYTF
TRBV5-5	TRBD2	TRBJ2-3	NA	TGTGCCAGCAGCTTGGATATTGAGACTAGCGCCACAGATACGCAGTATTTT	CASSLDIETSATDTQYF
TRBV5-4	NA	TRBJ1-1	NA	TGTGCCAGCAGCCGCGGGGGTCTGAACACTGAAGCTTTCTTT	CASSRGGLNTEAFF
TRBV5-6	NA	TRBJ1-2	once	TGTGCCAGCAGCTTGGGCGGTAACTATGGCTACACCTTC	CASSLGGNYGYTF
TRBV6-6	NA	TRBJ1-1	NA	TGTGCCAGCAGTTACACCCCAGGGGAGAACACTGAAGCTTTCTTT	CASSYTPGENTEAFF
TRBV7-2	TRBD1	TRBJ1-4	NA	TGTGCCAGCAGCCCCGGGACAGTTCACAATGAAAAACTGTTTTTT	CASSPGTVHNEKLFF
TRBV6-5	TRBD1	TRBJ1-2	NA	TGTGCCAGCAGTAGACAGGGGGCTTGCACCTTC	CASSRQGACTF
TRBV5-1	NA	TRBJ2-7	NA	TGCGCCAGCAGCTTGGTCGGACAGACCTACGAGCAGTACTTC	CASSLVGQTYEQYF
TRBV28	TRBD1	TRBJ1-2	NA	TGTGCCAGCAGTCCCGGGACAGGGGGTTTAGAGGGCTACACCTTC	CASSPGTGGLEGYTF
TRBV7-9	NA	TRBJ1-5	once	TGTGCCAGCAGCTTAGAATTGGGGATGGGAGAAAATCAGCCCCAGCATTTT	CASSLELGMGENQPQHF
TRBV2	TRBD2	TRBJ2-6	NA	TGTGCCAGCAGTGAATCGCCCGGGGGGACTGGGGCCAACGTCCTGACTTTC	CASSESPGGTGANVLTF
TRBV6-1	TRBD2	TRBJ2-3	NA	TGTGCCAGCAGTGAAGCGCTAGCGGCCACGCAGTATTTT	CASSEALAATQYF
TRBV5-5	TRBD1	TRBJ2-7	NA	TGTGCCAGCAGTGTCATCGGGACAGCCTCCTACGAGCAGTACTTC	CASSVIGTASYEQYF
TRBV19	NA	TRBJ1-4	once	TGTGCCAGTAGTATGCGGCCCAATGAAAAACTGTTTTTT	CASSMRPNEKLFF
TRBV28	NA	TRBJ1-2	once	TGTGCCAGCAGTTTAGGAGGCCCTAGTGGCTACACCTTC	CASSLGGPSGYTF
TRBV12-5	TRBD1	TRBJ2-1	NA	TGTGCTAGTGGTTTGGGCCAAACAGGGGTCAATGAGCAGTTCTTC	CASGLGQTGVNEQFF
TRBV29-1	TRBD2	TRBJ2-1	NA	TGCAGCGTTGGGACTAGCGGGAGCTCCTACAATGAGCAGTTCTTC	CSVGTSGSSYNEQFF
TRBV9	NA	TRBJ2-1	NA	TGTGCCAGCAGCGTAGAGGGGCAAGAGCAGTTCTTC	CASSVEGQEQFF
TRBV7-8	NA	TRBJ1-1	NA	TGTGCCAGCAGCTCCCGCGTCATAGGAGGAGAAGCTTTCTTT	CASSSRVIGGEAFF
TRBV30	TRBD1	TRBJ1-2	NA	TGTGCCTGGACTGGGACAGCGGGTGGCTACACCTTC	CAWTGTAGGYTF
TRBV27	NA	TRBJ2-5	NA	TGTGCCAGCAGTTTAATTCCGGGGAAAGAAGAGACCCAGTACTTC	CASSLIPGKEETQYF
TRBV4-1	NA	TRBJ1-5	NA	TGCGCCAGCAGCCACCAAGATTGGAGGGCCGATAGCAATCAGCCCCAGCATTTT	CASSHQDWRADSNQPQHF
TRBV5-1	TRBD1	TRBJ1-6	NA	TGCGCCAGCAGAGTGGGGACAGGGGCCAATTCACCCCTCCACTTT	CASRVGTGANSPLHF